The 20 T cell receptor beta chains below come from one sample, sequenced in a study of T cells after yellow fever vaccination. TCRdb re-called the 5' RACE reads with MiXCR, one entry per CDR3 protein. The sample holds 300,000 to 400,000 distinct CDR3 sequences; more than 8.5% are singletons and the top ten take around 17%. The sequencing used PBMCs, collected on the day of the first yellow fever vaccination. The receptor source for this set is a man younger than 30 who received the YFV17D yellow fever vaccine.

There are a few counts of this clonotype. This chain links TRBV6-5 with TRBJ2-3; TRBD1 might be the D (6 bases). The CDR3 is made up of 15 amino acids. Germline values: CDR1 MNHEY, CDR2 SVGAGI. V shed 2 bases and J shed 3 bases, with 12 bases lying between them. The CDR3 DNA is TGTGCCAGCAGTTACAGGACAGCTGGGACAGATACGCAGTATTTT. It yields the protein CASSYRTAGTDTQYF.

J is TRBJ2-5 and V is TRBV6-2 or TRBV6-3, with D perhaps matching TRBD1 or TRBD2 (5 bases each). The V end was cut by 0 bases, the J end by 7 bases, with 21 bases between. Germline V gives CDR1 MNHEY, CDR2 SVGEGT. This CDR3 has 17 amino acids. The CDR3 loop is CASSYSKTGPALGTQYF. CDR3 in DNA: TGTGCCAGCAGTTACTCGAAGACGGGACCAGCCTTGGGGACCCAGTACTTC.

This clonotype was counted only a few times. The gene calls are TRBV6-2 or TRBV6-3 and TRBJ2-7; TRBD1 matches at 7 bases. Unmatched junction bases numbered 1, after V lost 2 bases and J lost 6 bases. Looked up from germline, CDR1 is MNHEY and CDR2 is SVGEGT. The CDR3 consists of 12 residues. CDR3 sequence reads: CASSYRGREQYV. CDR3 coding DNA: TGTGCCAGCAGTTACAGGGGGCGCGAGCAGTACGTC.

This rearrangement joins TRBV12-3 or TRBV12-4 to TRBJ1-2; 7 nucleotides align to TRBD1. The CDR3 spans 16 residues. J was trimmed by 4 bases and V by 1 base; bases with no gene match: 9. CDR3 sequence: CASSLDLAGGAYGYTF. CDR3 sequence (DNA): TGTGCCAGCAGTTTAGATCTTGCAGGGGGGGCCTATGGCTACACCTTC.

CDR3 region: CASSFGGASNEQFF. The CDR3 nucleotides read TGTGCCAGCAGCTTCGGGGGGGCGAGCAATGAGCAGTTCTTC. The chain joins TRBV11-3 to TRBJ2-1, with 8 bases identical to TRBD2. The CDR3 is 14 amino acids. V lost 3 bases and J lost 6; bases outside the gene matches: 4. Looked up from germline, CDR1 is SGHNT and CDR2 is YENEEA.

The chain recombines TRBV9 with TRBJ2-3; D unresolved. CDR3 size: 14 residues. Trimming removed 2 bases from V and 1 base from J, with 8 bases in between. Per germline, CDR1 SGDLS and CDR2 YYNGEE. This CDR3 is CASSVGGRTDTQYF. The CDR3 DNA reads TGTGCCAGCAGCGTCGGCGGACGCACAGATACGCAGTATTTT.

CDR3 bases: TGTGCCAGCAGCAGTATTGCCGGGACAGCGAACACCGGGGAGCTGTTTTTT. Protein sequence: CASSSIAGTANTGELFF. This sequence joins TRBV7-6 and TRBJ2-2, with TRBD1 matching over 7 bases. The CDR3 length is 17 residues. Germline CDR1 and CDR2: SGHVS and FNYEAQ. J was trimmed by 0 bases and V by 5 bases; bases with no gene match: 9.

The gene calls are TRBV12-3 or TRBV12-4 and TRBJ2-3, with 7 bases identical to TRBD2. V was pared by 5 bases and J by 3 bases, with 8 bases of the junction left unmatched. The CDR3 is 15 residues long. The CDR3 is CASSLLSGMTDTQYF. Written as DNA, the CDR3 is TGTGCCAGCAGTCTTCTCAGCGGGATGACAGATACGCAGTATTTT.

The chain uses TRBV6-1 and TRBJ1-1; tentatively, D is TRBD1 (6 bases). V was clipped by 7 bases and J by 8 bases, with 20 bases between them. The length of the CDR3 is 14 residues. The germline V gene has CDR1 MNHNS and CDR2 SASEGT. The CDR3 reads CASNQLTGRAEAFF. CDR3 DNA: TGTGCCAGCAATCAACTCACAGGGAGAGCCGAAGCTTTCTTT.

This clonotype was seen a handful of times. The V call is TRBV7-9, the J call TRBJ2-3; TRBD2 might be the D (5 bases). Germline assignment: CDR1 SEHNR and CDR2 FQNEAQ (reference sequence). The V end was cut by 0 bases, the J end by 4 bases, with 8 bases between. CDR3 length: 14 amino acids. The CDR3 loop is CASSLARLSDTQYF. Written as DNA, the CDR3 is TGTGCCAGCAGCTTAGCGCGACTATCAGATACGCAGTATTTT. Using reference TRBV7-9 and TRBJ2-3 for the parts outside the CDR3, the full variable domain is DTGVSQNPRHKITKRGQNVTFRCDPISEHNRLYWYRQTLGQGPEFLTYFQNEAQLEKSRLLSDRFSAERPKGSFSTLEIQRTEQGDSAMYLCASSLARLSDTQYFGPGTRLTVL.

The chain links TRBV20-1 to TRBJ2-1, with no clear D. This CDR3 has 15 amino acids. V was shortened by 4 bases and J by 6 bases, with 19 bases between the two germline ends. The germline V gene has CDR1 DFQATT and CDR2 SNEGSKA (reference sequence). The CDR3 coding sequence is TGCAGTGCTAAGGGCGGCAGACGCTCGGTCAATGAGCAGTTCTTC. Its protein is CSAKGGRRSVNEQFF.

The sample holds a few counts of this clonotype. J is TRBJ2-7 and V is TRBV4-3, with 13 bases identical to TRBD2. CDR1 and CDR2 from the germline V gene are LGHNA and YSLEER. The CDR3 is made up of 16 amino acids. V was clipped by 4 bases and J by 4 bases; unmatched bases: 7. In DNA form, the CDR3 reads TGCGCCAGCAGCCGAGGACTAGCGGGGGAAACATACGAGCAGTACTTC. Its translation is CASSRGLAGETYEQYF.

In this sample, this clonotype turned up a few times. V and J are TRBV20-1 and TRBJ2-1; TRBD2 might be the D (5 bases). Between the trimmed V and J ends, which lost 3 bases and 6 bases, there was a span of 12 bases. The CDR3 has 13 amino acids. CDR1 is DFQATT and CDR2 is SNEGSKA in the germline V gene (reference sequence). CDR3 DNA sequence: TGCAGTGCTAGGGCTAGCAGGTCCAATGAGCAGTTCTTC. It encodes CSARASRSNEQFF.

This chain uses TRBV9 with TRBJ1-5; D remains ambiguous. The CDR3 is made up of 15 amino acids. CDR1 is SGDLS, CDR2 YYNGEE, per germline. V lost 3 bases and J lost 6, with 16 bases in between. CDR3 protein: CASSGSAIGLQPQHF. The DNA for the CDR3 is TGTGCCAGCAGCGGATCGGCCATCGGGCTTCAGCCCCAGCATTTT.

This clonotype was seen a handful of times. V and J are TRBV6-5 and TRBJ2-1, with 11 bases matching TRBD1. With 6 bases clipped from V and 7 bases from J, the junction kept 5 bases outside the gene matches. The CDR3 is made up of 14 amino acids. CDR1 and CDR2 from the germline V gene are MNHEY and SVGAGI. Here the CDR3 DNA reads TGTGCCAGCAGATACGGACAGGGGGCGAATGAGCAGTTCTTC. Translation gives CASRYGQGANEQFF.

A few counts support this clonotype. The chain employs TRBV2 and TRBJ2-7; D uncertain. V was trimmed by 3 bases and J by 3 bases, leaving 6 bases between them. Per the germline V gene, CDR1 is SNHLY and CDR2 is FYNNEI. CDR3 length equals 12 residues. CDR3 DNA: TGTGCCAGCAGTGAGGTGGTCTACGAGCAGTACTTC. This codes for CASSEVVYEQYF.

This clonotype was found many times. The rearrangement links TRBV12-3 or TRBV12-4 to TRBJ2-3; TRBD2 matches 8 bases. V lost 4 bases, J lost 5 bases, and 5 bases stayed unmatched. CDR3 length equals 14 residues. CDR3 sequence: CASSYGGAGDTQYF. The CDR3 DNA is TGTGCCAGCAGTTACGGGGGGGCCGGAGATACGCAGTATTTT.

This clonotype was counted ten times or more. V and J are TRBV15 and TRBJ2-2; 11 bases line up with TRBD2. Germline V CDR1 and CDR2: LNHNV, YYDKDF (reference sequence). The CDR3 is made up of 16 amino acids. Losses at the gene ends were 0 bases for V and 8 bases for J; bases not matched to a gene: 5. CDR3 bases: TGTGCCACCAGCAGAGACCTAGCGGGGGGTGTGGGGGAGCTGTTTTTT. This sequence encodes CATSRDLAGGVGELFF.

This clonotype was detected a few times. The chain is built from TRBV7-8 and TRBJ2-7; D gene unclear. The CDR3 runs 13 residues. V lost 2 bases and J lost 3, with 8 bases in between. Germline loops: CDR1 SGHVS, CDR2 FQNEAQ. The CDR3 DNA follows: TGTGCCAGCAGCTTAATGTCAGACTACGAGCAGTACGTC. Protein sequence: CASSLMSDYEQYV.

This clonotype was recorded many times. The chain recombines TRBV5-1 with TRBJ1-2; a weak D match, TRBD1 (6 bases). The CDR3 loop spans 16 amino acids. V lost 5 bases, J lost 1 base, and 18 bases lay in between. Germline V gene lookup returns CDR1 SGHRS and CDR2 YFSETQ. CDR3 sequence reads: CASRQVTGTLNYGYTF. In nucleotides, the CDR3 is TGCGCCAGCAGACAAGTGACCGGGACACTTAACTATGGCTACACCTTC.